The clone carrying this T cell receptor (beta chain) has a handful of counts. No antigen is known for it. PCR used 60 Vbeta primers and 13 Jbeta primers. Repertoires were generated with immunoSEQ multiplex PCR, while TCRdb's copy carries only in-frame clones and drops some. The table has approximately 120,000 clones, roughly four fifths seen once; the top ten hold 3.5% to 5%. This sample was included in a study of cytomegalovirus exposure and HLA in healthy donors. Study-wide results and caveats: Most of the TCR beta V segments (in an earlier analysis) were productive either about 87% or about 30% of the time. Clonal expansion was found to be greater in HLA-associated TCR beta chains than in equally common others in a later analysis.

Germline CDR1 is SGHAT and CDR2 is FQNNGV. Trimming cost V 6 bases and J 10 bases; bases outside gene matches: 17. The CDR3 loop spans 17 amino acids. Sequencing used PBMCs. The V gene is TRBV11-2, the J gene TRBJ2-1, with 11 bases matching TRBD2. The TCR sequence derives from a woman aged 45-65 years in good health and CMV-seropositive. The CDR3 sequence: CASRKVSGGASTNEQFF. CDR3 DNA: TGTGCCAGCAGGAAAGTTAGCGGGGGGGCCTCGACGAACGAGCAGTTCTTC.